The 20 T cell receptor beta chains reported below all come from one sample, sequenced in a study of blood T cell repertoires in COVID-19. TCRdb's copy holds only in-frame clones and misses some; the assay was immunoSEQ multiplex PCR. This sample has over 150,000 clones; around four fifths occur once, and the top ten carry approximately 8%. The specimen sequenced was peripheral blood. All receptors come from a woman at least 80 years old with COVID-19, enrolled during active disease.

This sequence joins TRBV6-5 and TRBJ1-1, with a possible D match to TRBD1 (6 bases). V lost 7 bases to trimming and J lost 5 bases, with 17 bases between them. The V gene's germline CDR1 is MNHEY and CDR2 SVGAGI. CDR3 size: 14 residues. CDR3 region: CASTTTGVETEAFF. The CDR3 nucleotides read TGTGCCAGCACCACGACAGGTGTAGAAACTGAAGCTTTCTTT.

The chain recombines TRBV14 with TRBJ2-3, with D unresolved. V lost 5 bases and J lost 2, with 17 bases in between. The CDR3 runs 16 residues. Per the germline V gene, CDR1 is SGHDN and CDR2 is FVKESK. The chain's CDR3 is CASSSQMMGSTDTQYF. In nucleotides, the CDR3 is TGTGCCAGCAGCTCACAGATGATGGGCTCCACAGATACGCAGTATTTT.

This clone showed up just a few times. The CDR3 sequence: CASTTSGSYNEQFF. Here the CDR3 DNA reads TGTGCCAGCACCACTAGCGGATCTTACAATGAGCAGTTCTTC. The chain is built from TRBV2 and TRBJ2-1; 8 bases match TRBD2. Germline CDR1 is SNHLY and CDR2 is FYNNEI. The V gene end was trimmed by 7 bases and the J gene end by 4 bases; junction bases not matched to a gene: 6. This CDR3 contains 14 residues.

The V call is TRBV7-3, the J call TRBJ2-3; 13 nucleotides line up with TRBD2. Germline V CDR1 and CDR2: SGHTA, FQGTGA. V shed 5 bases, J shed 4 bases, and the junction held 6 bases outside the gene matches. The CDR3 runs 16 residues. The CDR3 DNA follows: TGTGCCAGCAGCACCGGACTAGCGGGAGCTGCAGATACGCAGTATTTT. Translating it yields CASSTGLAGAADTQYF.

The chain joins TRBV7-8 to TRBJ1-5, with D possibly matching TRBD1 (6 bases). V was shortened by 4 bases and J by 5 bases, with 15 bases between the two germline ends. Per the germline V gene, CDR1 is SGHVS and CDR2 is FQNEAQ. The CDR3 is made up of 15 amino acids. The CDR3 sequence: CASSSAGARDQPQHF. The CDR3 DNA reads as TGTGCCAGCAGCTCAGCAGGGGCTAGAGATCAGCCCCAGCATTTT.

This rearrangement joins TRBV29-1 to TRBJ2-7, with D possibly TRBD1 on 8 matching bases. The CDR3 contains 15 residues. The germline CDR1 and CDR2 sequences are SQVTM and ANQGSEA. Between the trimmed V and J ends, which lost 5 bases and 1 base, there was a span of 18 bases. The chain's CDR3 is CSVTTDRGGSYEQYF. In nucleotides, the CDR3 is TGCAGCGTTACCACCGACAGGGGAGGGTCCTACGAGCAGTACTTC.

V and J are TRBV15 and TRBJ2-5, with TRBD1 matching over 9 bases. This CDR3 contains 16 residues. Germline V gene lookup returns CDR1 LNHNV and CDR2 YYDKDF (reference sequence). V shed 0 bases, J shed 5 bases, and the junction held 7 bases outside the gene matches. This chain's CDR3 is CATSRDVRGQGETQYF. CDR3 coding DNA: TGTGCCACCAGCAGAGATGTGAGAGGACAGGGGGAGACCCAGTACTTC.

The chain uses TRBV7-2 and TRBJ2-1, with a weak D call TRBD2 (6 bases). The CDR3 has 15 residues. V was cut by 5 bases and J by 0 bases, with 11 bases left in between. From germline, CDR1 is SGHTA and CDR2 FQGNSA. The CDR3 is CASSLAGSSYNEQFF. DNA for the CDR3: TGTGCCAGCAGCCTCGCGGGAAGCTCCTACAATGAGCAGTTCTTC.

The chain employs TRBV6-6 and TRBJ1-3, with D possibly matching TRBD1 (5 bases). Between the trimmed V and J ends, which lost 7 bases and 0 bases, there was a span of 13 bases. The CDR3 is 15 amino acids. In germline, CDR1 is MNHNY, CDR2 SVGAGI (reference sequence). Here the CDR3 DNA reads TGTGCCAGCATAACGGGGGTCGGCTCTGGAAACACCATATATTTT. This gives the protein CASITGVGSGNTIYF.

CDR3 nucleotide sequence: TGTGCCACCAGTGCAGCGGGGGAGAGAGGCCAAGAGACCCAGTACTTC. As protein: CATSAAGERGQETQYF. V is TRBV24-1 and J is TRBJ2-5; 8 nucleotides match TRBD2. Germline CDR1 KGHDR, CDR2 SFDVKD. The CDR3 sequence is 16 residues long. V shed 5 bases and J 1 base; nucleotides not matched to a gene: 8.

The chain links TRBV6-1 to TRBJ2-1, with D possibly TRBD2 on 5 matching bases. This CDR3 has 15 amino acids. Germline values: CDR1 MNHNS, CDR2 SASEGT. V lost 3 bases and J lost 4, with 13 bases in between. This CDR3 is CASSDAGEGYNEQFF. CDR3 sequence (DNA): TGTGCCAGCAGTGATGCGGGTGAGGGTTACAATGAGCAGTTCTTC.

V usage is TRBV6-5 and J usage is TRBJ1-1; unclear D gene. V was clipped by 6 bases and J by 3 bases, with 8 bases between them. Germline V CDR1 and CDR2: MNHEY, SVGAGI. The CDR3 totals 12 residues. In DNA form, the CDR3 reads TGTGCCAGCAGGAGTGGTGACACTGAAGCTTTCTTT. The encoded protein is CASRSGDTEAFF.

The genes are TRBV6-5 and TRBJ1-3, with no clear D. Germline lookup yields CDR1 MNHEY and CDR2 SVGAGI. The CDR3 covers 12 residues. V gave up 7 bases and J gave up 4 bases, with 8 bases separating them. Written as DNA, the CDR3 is TGTGCCAGCAATGGCCCCGGAAACACCATATATTTT. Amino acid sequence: CASNGPGNTIYF.

CDR3: CASSRETGEILSGYTF. DNA of the CDR3: TGCGCCAGCAGCAGAGAGACAGGTGAAATTTTGAGTGGCTACACCTTC. The rearrangement joins TRBV5-1 to TRBJ1-2, with D perhaps TRBD1 (6 bases). This CDR3 has 16 residues. Trimming cost V 4 bases and J 7 bases, with 23 bases left between them. Germline V CDR1 and CDR2: SGHRS, YFSETQ. Filled out from reference TRBV5-1 and TRBJ1-2, the complete variable domain reads KAGVTQTPRYLIKTRGQQVTLSCSPISGHRSVSWYQQTPGQGLQFLFEYFSETQRNKGNFPGRFSGRQFSNSRSEMNVSTLELGDSALYLCASSRETGEILSGYTFGSGTRLTVV.

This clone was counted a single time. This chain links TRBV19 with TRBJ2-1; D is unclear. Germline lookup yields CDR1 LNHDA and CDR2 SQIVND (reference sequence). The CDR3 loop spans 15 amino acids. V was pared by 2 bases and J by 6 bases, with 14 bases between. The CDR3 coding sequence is TGTGCCAGTAGTATATTTGCCAAGCCGGGCAATGAGCAGTTCTTC. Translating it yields CASSIFAKPGNEQFF.

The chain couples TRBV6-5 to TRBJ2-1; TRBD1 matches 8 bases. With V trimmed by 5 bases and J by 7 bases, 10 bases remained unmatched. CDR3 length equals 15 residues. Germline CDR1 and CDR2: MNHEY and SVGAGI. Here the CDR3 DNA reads TGTGCCAGCAGTCGGACAGGGTTTGAGGTGAATGAGCAGTTCTTC. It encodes CASSRTGFEVNEQFF.

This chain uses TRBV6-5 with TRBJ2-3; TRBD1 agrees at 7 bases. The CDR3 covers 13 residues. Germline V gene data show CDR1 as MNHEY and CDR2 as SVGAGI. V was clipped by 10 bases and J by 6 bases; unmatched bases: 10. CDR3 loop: CATRRTGSDTQYF. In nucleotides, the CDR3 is TGTGCCACCCGCAGGACAGGCAGTGATACGCAGTATTTT.

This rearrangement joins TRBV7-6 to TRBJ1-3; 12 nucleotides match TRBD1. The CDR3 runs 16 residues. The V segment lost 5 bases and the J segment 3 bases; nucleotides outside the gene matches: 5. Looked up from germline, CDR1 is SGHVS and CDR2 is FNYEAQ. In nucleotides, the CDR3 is TGTGCCAGCAGCCCGGGACAGGGGGCGAGTGGAAACACCATATATTTT. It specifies CASSPGQGASGNTIYF.

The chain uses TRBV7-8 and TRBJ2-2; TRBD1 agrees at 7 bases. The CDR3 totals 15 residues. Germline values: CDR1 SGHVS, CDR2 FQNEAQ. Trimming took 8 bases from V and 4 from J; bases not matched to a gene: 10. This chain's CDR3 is CASGLSGTATGELFF. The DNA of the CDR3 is TGTGCCAGCGGTTTATCCGGGACAGCCACCGGGGAGCTGTTTTTT.

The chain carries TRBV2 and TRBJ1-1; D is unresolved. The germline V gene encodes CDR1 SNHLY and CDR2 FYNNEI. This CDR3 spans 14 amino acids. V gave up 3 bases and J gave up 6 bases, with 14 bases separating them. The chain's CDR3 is CASSDRTNLSEAFF. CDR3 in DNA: TGTGCCAGCAGTGACCGTACTAACCTGTCTGAAGCTTTCTTT.